This TCR beta chain was documented in a study of T-cell memory formation after mild COVID-19. The CDR3 length is 16 residues. The V and J ends lost 2 bases and 6 bases, in that order; junction bases with no gene match: 5. Per the germline V gene, CDR1 is SGHTA and CDR2 is FQGNSA. Each CDR3 protein gets one entry after TCRdb re-called the 5' RACE reads with MiXCR. The profile shows around 200,000 distinct CDR3 sequences, about 22% of them singletons. The sequencing sample was made of PBMCs or a T cell subset sorted from them (not recorded which). The sequence was obtained from an adult woman who had mild COVID-19 (a few samples of this study predate the infection). Cell type and time point are not known. The chain joins TRBV7-2 to TRBJ2-1; 12 positions agree with TRBD2. DNA for the CDR3: TGTGCCAGCAGCTTATCCGGACTAGCGGGGATCAATGAGCAGTTCTTC. Protein: CASSLSGLAGINEQFF. Using reference TRBV7-2 and TRBJ2-1 for the parts outside the CDR3, the full variable domain is GAGVSQSPSNKVTEKGKDVELRCDPISGHTALYWYRQSLGQGLEFLIYFQGNSAPDKSGLPSDRFSAERTGGSVSTLTIQRTQQEDSAVYLCASSLSGLAGINEQFFGPGTRLTVL.